The T cell receptor (beta chain) described here comes from a study of Ad26.COV2.S vaccination and SARS-CoV-2 variants. Whole-study results and caveats: Considerable breadth of spike-specific CD8+ and CD4+ T cell responses has reportedly been documented following vaccination. The TCR breadth and depth analyses may have produced an underestimate of total T cell responses.

With respect to this clone: Its antigen is unknown.

This table comes from immunoSEQ multiplex PCR, and its TCRdb copy is limited to in-frame clones, with some not included. Of about 350,000 clones in the sample, 92% were seen once. This CDR3 is built from 17 residues. From germline, CDR1 is SGDLS and CDR2 YYNGEE. V lost 0 bases, J lost 1 base, and 15 bases lay in between. The TCR sequence derives from a human donor who had recovered from COVID-19. Sequenced here: peripheral blood, sampled after recovery from COVID-19. This chain connects TRBV9 to TRBJ2-3; D is possibly TRBD1 or TRBD2 (6 bases each). The CDR3 here is CASSVDFGGRGTDTQYF. In nucleotides, the CDR3 is TGTGCCAGCAGCGTAGATTTCGGGGGCCGGGGCACAGATACGCAGTATTTT.